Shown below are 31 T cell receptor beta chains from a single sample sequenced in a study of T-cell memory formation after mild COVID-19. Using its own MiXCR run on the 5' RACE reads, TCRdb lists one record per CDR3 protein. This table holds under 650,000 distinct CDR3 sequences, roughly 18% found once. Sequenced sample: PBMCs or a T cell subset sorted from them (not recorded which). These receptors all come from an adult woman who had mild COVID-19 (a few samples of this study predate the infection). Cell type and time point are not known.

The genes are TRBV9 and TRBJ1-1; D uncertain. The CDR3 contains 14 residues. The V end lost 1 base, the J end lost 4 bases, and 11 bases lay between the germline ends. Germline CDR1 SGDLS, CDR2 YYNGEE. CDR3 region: CASSVKDSGTEAFF. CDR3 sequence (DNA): TGTGCCAGCAGCGTAAAGGATTCCGGCACTGAAGCTTTCTTT.

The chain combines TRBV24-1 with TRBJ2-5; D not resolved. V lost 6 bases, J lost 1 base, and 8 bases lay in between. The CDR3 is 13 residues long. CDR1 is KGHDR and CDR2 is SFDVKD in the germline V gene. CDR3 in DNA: TGTGCCACCAGTAAGGACGGCCAAGAGACCCAGTACTTC. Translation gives CATSKDGQETQYF.

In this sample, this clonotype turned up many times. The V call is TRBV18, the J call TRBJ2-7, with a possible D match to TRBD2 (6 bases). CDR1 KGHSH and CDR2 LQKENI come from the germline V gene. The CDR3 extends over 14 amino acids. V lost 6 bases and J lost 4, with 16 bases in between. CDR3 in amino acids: CASSLPGVGYEQYF. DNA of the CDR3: TGTGCCAGCTCCCTGCCGGGGGTAGGATACGAGCAGTACTTC.

This chain's CDR3 is CASSIADRGYEQYF. CDR3 DNA sequence: TGTGCCAGTAGTATTGCGGACAGGGGTTACGAGCAGTACTTC. The V gene is TRBV19, the J gene TRBJ2-7; 9 bases line up with TRBD1. The CDR3 sequence is 14 residues long. The germline V gene encodes CDR1 LNHDA and CDR2 SQIVND (reference sequence). Unmatched junction bases numbered 4, after V lost 3 bases and J lost 4 bases.

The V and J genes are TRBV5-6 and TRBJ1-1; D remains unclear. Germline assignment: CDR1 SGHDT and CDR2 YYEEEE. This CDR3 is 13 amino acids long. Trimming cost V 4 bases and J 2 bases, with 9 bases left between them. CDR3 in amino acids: CASSPWINTEAFF. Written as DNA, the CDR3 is TGTGCCAGCAGCCCATGGATCAACACTGAAGCTTTCTTT.

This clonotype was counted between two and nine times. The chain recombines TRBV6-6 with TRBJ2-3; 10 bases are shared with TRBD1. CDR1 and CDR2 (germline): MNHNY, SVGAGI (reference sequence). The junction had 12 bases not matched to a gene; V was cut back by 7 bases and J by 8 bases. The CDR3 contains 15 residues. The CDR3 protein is CASTSATGGAGTQYF. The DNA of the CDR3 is TGTGCCAGCACTTCAGCGACAGGGGGCGCGGGTACGCAGTATTTT.

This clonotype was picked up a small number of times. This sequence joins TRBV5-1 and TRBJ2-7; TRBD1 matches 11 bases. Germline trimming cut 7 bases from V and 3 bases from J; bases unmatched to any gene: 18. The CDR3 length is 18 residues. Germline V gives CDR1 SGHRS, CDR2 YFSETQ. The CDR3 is CASALGQGAFTTLYEQYF. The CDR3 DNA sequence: TGCGCCAGCGCCCTAGGACAGGGGGCATTCACCACCCTCTACGAGCAGTACTTC.

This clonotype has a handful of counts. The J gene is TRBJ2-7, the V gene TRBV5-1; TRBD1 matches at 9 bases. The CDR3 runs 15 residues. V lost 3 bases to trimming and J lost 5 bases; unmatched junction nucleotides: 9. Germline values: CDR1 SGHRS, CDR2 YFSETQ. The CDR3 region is CASSSPGTGSHEQYF. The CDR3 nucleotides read TGCGCCAGCAGCTCACCCGGGACAGGGAGTCACGAGCAGTACTTC. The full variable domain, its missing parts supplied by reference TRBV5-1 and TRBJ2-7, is KAGVTQTPRYLIKTRGQQVTLSCSPISGHRSVSWYQQTPGQGLQFLFEYFSETQRNKGNFPGRFSGRQFSNSRSEMNVSTLELGDSALYLCASSSPGTGSHEQYFGPGTRLTVT.

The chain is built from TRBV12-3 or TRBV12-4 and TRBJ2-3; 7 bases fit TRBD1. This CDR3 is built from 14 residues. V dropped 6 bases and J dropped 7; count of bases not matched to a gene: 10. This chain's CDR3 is CASRRDSRGNTQYF. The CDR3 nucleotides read TGTGCCAGCAGGAGGGACAGCAGGGGGAATACGCAGTATTTT.

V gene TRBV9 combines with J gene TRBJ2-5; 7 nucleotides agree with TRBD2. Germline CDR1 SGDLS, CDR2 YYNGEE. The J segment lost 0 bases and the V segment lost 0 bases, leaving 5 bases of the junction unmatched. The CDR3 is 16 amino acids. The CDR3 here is CASSVGLANYQETQYF. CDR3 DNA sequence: TGTGCCAGCAGCGTAGGACTAGCTAACTACCAAGAGACCCAGTACTTC.

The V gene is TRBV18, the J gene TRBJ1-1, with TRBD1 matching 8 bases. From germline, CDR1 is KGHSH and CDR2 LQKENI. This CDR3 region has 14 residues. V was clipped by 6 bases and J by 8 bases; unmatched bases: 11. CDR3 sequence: CASSGGQGVSEAFF. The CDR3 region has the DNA TGTGCCAGCTCGGGCGGACAGGGTGTTTCAGAAGCTTTCTTT. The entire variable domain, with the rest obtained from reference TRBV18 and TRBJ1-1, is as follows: NAGVMQNPRHLVRRRGQEARLRCSPMKGHSHVYWYRQLPEEGLKFMVYLQKENIIDESGMPKERFSAEFPKEGPSILRIQQVVRGDSAAYFCASSGGQGVSEAFFGQGTRLTVV.

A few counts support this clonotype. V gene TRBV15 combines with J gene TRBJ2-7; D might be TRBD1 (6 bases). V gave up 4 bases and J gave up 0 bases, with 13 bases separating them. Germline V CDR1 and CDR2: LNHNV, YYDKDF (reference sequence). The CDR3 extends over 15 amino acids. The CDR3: CATSKGQWSSYEQYF. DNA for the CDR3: TGTGCCACCAGCAAAGGACAGTGGAGCTCCTACGAGCAGTACTTC.

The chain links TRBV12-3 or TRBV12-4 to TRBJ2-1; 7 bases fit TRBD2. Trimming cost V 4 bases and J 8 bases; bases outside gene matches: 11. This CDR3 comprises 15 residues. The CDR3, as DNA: TGTGCCAGCAGTTCGGATGGACTAGTTATGGATGAGCAGTTCTTC. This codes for CASSSDGLVMDEQFF.

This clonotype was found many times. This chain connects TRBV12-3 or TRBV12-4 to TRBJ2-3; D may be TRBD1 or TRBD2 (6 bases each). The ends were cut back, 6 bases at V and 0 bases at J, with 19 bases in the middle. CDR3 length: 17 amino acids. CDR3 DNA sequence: TGTGCCAGCAGGCCCGGGGGCTCTACCACTAGCACAGATACGCAGTATTTT. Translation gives CASRPGGSTTSTDTQYF.

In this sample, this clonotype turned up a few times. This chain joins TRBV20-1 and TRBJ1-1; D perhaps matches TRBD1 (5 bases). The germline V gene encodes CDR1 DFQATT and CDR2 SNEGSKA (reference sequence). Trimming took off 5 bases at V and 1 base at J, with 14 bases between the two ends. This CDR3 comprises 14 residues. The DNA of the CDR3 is TGCAGTGCTGGGAGGGGCATCGAGAACACTGAAGCTTTCTTT. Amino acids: CSAGRGIENTEAFF.

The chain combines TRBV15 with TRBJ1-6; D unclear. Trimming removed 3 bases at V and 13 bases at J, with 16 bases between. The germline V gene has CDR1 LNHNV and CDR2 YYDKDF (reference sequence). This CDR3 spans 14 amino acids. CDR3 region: CATSRIRAGSPLHF. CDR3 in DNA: TGTGCCACCAGCAGGATTAGGGCCGGTTCGCCCCTCCACTTT.

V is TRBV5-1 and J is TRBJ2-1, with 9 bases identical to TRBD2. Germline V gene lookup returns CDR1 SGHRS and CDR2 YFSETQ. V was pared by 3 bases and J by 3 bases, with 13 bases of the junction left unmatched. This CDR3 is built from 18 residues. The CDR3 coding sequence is TGCGCCAGCAGCTCAGCCGCCCTAGCGGGGAACCGCTACAATGAGCAGTTCTTC. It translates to CASSSAALAGNRYNEQFF.

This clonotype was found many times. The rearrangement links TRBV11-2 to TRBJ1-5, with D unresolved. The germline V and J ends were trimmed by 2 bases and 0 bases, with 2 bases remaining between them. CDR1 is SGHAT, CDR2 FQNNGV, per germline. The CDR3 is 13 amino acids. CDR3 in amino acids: CASSLFSNQPQHF. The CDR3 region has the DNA TGTGCCAGCAGCTTATTTAGCAATCAGCCCCAGCATTTT.

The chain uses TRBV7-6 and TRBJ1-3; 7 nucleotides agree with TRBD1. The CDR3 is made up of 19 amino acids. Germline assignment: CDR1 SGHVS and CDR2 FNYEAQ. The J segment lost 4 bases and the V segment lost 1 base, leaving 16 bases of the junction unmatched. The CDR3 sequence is CASSLGIGGGLVGGNTIYF. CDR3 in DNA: TGTGCCAGCAGCTTAGGGATAGGGGGCGGATTAGTCGGCGGAAACACCATATATTTT.

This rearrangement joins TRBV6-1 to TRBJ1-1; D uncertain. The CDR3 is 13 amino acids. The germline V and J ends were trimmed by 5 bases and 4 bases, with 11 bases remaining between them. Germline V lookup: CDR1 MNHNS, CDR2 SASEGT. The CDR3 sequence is CASSSRLSTEAFF. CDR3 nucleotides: TGTGCCAGCAGTTCTCGGTTGAGCACTGAAGCTTTCTTT.

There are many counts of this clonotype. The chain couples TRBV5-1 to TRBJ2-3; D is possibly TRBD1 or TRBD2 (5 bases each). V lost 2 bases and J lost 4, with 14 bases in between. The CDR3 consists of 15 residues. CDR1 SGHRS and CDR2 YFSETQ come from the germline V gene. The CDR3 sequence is CASSFGDDSADTQYF. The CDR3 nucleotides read TGCGCCAGCAGCTTTGGGGACGACAGCGCAGATACGCAGTATTTT. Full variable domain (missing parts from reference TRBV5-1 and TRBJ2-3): KAGVTQTPRYLIKTRGQQVTLSCSPISGHRSVSWYQQTPGQGLQFLFEYFSETQRNKGNFPGRFSGRQFSNSRSEMNVSTLELGDSALYLCASSFGDDSADTQYFGPGTRLTVL.

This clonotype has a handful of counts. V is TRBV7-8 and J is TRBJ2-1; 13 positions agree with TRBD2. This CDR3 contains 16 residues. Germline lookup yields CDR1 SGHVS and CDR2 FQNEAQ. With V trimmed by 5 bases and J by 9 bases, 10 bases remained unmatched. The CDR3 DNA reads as TGTGCCAGCAGCCGTTCCGGGACTAGCGGGGACCGTGAGCAGTTCTTC. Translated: CASSRSGTSGDREQFF.

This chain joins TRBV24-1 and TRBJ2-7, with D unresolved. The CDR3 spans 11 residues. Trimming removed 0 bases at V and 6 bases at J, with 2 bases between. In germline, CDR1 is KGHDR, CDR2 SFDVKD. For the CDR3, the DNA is TGTGCCACCAGTGATTTGGGCGAGCAGTACTTC. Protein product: CATSDLGEQYF.

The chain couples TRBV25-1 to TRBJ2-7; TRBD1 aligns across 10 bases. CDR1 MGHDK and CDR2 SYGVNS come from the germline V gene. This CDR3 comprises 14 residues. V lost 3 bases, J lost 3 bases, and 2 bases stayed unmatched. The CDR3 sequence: CASSDWDRGYEQYF. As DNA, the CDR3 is TGTGCCAGCAGTGACTGGGACAGGGGCTACGAGCAGTACTTC.

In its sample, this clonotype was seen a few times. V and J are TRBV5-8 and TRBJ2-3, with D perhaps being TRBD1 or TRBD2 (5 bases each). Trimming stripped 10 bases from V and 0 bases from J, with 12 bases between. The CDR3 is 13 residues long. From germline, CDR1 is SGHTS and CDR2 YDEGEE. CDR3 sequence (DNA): TGTGCCGGGTCTGGGGACAGCACAGATACGCAGTATTTT. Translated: CAGSGDSTDTQYF.

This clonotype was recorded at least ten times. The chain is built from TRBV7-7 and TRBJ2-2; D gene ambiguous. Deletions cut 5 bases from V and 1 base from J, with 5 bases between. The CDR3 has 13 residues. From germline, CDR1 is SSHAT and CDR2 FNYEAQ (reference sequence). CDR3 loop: CASSGENTGELFF. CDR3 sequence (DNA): TGTGCCAGCAGCGGGGAGAACACCGGGGAGCTGTTTTTT.

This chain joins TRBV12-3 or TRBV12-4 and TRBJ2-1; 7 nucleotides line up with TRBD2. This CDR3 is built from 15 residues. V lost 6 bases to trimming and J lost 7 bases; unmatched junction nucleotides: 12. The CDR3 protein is CASRFATGRGNEQFF. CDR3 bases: TGTGCCAGCAGATTCGCTACGGGGAGGGGAAATGAGCAGTTCTTC.

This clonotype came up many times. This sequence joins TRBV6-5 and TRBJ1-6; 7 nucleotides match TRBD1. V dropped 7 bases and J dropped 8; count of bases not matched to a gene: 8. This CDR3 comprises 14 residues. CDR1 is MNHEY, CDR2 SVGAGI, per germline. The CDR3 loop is CASKGRQGHSPLHF. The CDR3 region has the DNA TGTGCCAGCAAGGGTAGACAGGGCCATTCACCCCTCCACTTT.

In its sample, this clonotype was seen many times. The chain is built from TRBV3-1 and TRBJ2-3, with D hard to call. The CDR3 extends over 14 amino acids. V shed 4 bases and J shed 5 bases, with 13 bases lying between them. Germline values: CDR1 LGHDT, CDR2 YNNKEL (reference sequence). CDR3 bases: TGTGCCAGCAGCCTGACCCAGCTCAGAGATACGCAGTATTTT. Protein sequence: CASSLTQLRDTQYF.

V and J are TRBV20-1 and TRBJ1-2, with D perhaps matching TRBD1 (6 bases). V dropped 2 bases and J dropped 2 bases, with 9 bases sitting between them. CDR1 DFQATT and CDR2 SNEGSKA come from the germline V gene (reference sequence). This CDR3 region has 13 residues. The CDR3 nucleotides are TGCAGTGCTAGATATACAGGGAACTATGGCTACACCTTC. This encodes CSARYTGNYGYTF.

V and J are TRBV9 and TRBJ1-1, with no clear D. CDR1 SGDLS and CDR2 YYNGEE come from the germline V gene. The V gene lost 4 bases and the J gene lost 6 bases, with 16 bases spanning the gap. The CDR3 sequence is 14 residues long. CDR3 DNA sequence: TGTGCCAGCAGCTCCGGACCTGGTGGGCCTGAAGCTTTCTTT. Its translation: CASSSGPGGPEAFF.